This TCR beta chain was identified during a study of cytomegalovirus exposure and HLA in healthy donors. This clone was counted only a few times. V dropped 0 bases and J dropped 5; count of bases not matched to a gene: 6. The CDR3 is 15 amino acids. Germline-derived CDR1 and CDR2 are SGHRS and YFSETQ. The primer mix had 60 Vbeta and 13 Jbeta primers. The data were produced by immunoSEQ multiplex PCR, yet TCRdb's version contains in-frame clones alone and is incomplete. This sample has approximately 100,000 clones, with about 9.4% found just once. The sequenced material came from PBMCs. The rearrangement uses TRBV5-1 and TRBJ2-7, with 9 bases matching TRBD1. The TCR originated in a man aged 35 to 55 in good health and CMV-seropositive. In DNA, the CDR3 is TGCGCCAGCAGCTTGGAGAACAGGGGGCTGGACGAGCAGTACTTC. It yields the protein CASSLENRGLDEQYF.